These 32 T cell receptor beta chains share one sample of origin, sequenced in a study of regulatory T cells in long-lasting Graves disease. Time point noted: persistent/refractory GD, antithyroid drugs over 5 years with positive TRAb. Researchers made the TCR library from RNA that was extracted from PBMCs. Arm-PCR of CDR3 regions and iRepertoire HTBI primers were the basis on which TCR beta libraries were built. Each CDR3 protein gets one entry after TCRdb re-called the multiplex PCR reads with MiXCR. Of some 370,000 distinct CDR3 sequences in the sample, around 23% are singletons; the top ten hold about 29%. The sample here was peripheral blood mononuclear cells (PBMCs), taken when the disease was refractory, from a patient treated with antithyroid drugs. Receptor source: a woman aged 40 to 49 with Graves disease.

This clonotype has a handful of counts. The chain links TRBV6-1 to TRBJ2-7, with D possibly being TRBD1 (6 bases). The CDR3 sequence is 12 residues long. Germline-derived CDR1 and CDR2 are MNHNS and SASEGT. The V end lost 10 bases, the J end lost 6 bases, and 16 bases lay between the germline ends. The CDR3 nucleotides read TGTGCCATAGCCACTGTAGGGGGCGAGCAGTACTTC. This translates into CAIATVGGEQYF.

This clonotype was seen repeatedly, ten times or more. V is TRBV6-5 and J is TRBJ2-7, with TRBD2 identical over 10 bases. Trimming cost V 4 bases and J 3 bases; bases outside gene matches: 6. The germline V gene encodes CDR1 MNHEY and CDR2 SVGAGI. CDR3 length: 15 amino acids. CDR3 DNA sequence: TGTGCCAGCAGTTCCGACGGACTAGCGGTCTACGAGCAGTACTTC. It is translated as CASSSDGLAVYEQYF.

This clonotype was recorded a few times. V and J are TRBV6-1 and TRBJ2-1; 9 nucleotides align to TRBD2. The ends lost 0 bases at V and 7 bases at J; junction bases unmatched: 4. Germline CDR1 and CDR2: MNHNS and SASEGT. The CDR3 spans 15 residues. CDR3 sequence reads: CASSEASGSSNEQFF. DNA of the CDR3: TGTGCCAGCAGTGAAGCTAGCGGGAGTTCAAATGAGCAGTTCTTC.

The table lists this clonotype with many counts. The chain has TRBV7-8 and TRBJ2-7, with a weak D call TRBD2 (6 bases). This CDR3 is 17 amino acids long. Deletions cut 1 base from V and 6 bases from J, with 22 bases between. Germline CDR1 and CDR2: SGHVS and FQNEAQ. CDR3 region: CASSLEWIGSVFSEQYF. Here the CDR3 DNA reads TGTGCCAGCAGCTTAGAGTGGATCGGGAGTGTATTCAGCGAGCAGTACTTC.

This clonotype was seen a handful of times. The V gene is TRBV18, the J gene TRBJ2-4; D may correspond to TRBD1 or TRBD2 (5 bases each). This CDR3 is built from 15 residues. CDR1 is KGHSH, CDR2 LQKENI, per germline. Trimming removed 1 base at V and 10 bases at J, with 17 bases between. CDR3 amino acids: CASSPRSLGPLIQYF. CDR3 nucleotide sequence: TGTGCCAGCTCACCACGTAGTCTGGGACCCCTAATTCAGTACTTC.

As regards this clonotype: One base away lies a much larger clone, so this may be a sequencing read error. The chain links TRBV12-3 or TRBV12-4 to TRBJ2-5; D not certain. CDR3 length equals 12 residues. CDR3 nucleotides: TGTGCCAGCGGTTTAGAGCCCCTCCCCGAGTACTTC. Its protein is CASGLEPLPEYF.

This clonotype was seen a few times. J is TRBJ2-5 and V is TRBV19, with a weak D call TRBD2 (6 bases). Germline V CDR1 and CDR2: LNHDA, SQIVND (reference sequence). V lost 5 bases and J 3 bases, leaving 25 bases between the germline ends. The CDR3 has 18 residues. CDR3 nucleotide sequence: TGTGCCAGTAGTGTACCCATTCCGGGGCCGGGGGTGAAAGAGACCCAGTACTTC. Its translation is CASSVPIPGPGVKETQYF.

This clonotype has only one observation. The chain has TRBV7-2 and TRBJ2-1; no clear D. Trimming shortened V by 5 bases and J by 11 bases, and 10 bases separated the two germline ends. The length of the CDR3 is 11 residues. From germline, CDR1 is SGHTA and CDR2 FQGNSA. The CDR3 DNA follows: TGTGCCAGCAGCCCAAGCAGCAAGCAGTTCTTC. It encodes CASSPSSKQFF.

The chain is built from TRBV29-1 and TRBJ2-1; D gene unclear. The CDR3 spans 12 residues. The germline CDR1 and CDR2 sequences are SQVTM and ANQGSEA. Deletions cut 3 bases from V and 4 bases from J, with 7 bases between. As DNA, the CDR3 is TGCAGCGTTGAGGGAAGGTACAATGAGCAGTTCTTC. Encoded protein: CSVEGRYNEQFF.

The sample holds many counts of this clonotype. V usage is TRBV11-2 and J usage is TRBJ1-6; no definite D call. The CDR3 is 14 amino acids. Trimming took off 1 base at V and 3 bases at J, with 4 bases between the two ends. From germline, CDR1 is SGHAT and CDR2 FQNNGV. CDR3 bases: TGTGCCAGCAGCTTAGTTGACTATAATTCACCCCTCCACTTT. Protein: CASSLVDYNSPLHF.

The sample holds a few counts of this clonotype. The chain has TRBV7-2 and TRBJ1-1, with a possible D match to TRBD1 (5 bases). The CDR3 runs 16 residues. The V gene's germline CDR1 is SGHTA and CDR2 FQGNSA. Trimming removed 5 bases from V and 0 bases from J, with 16 bases in between. The CDR3 DNA is TGTGCCAGCAGCCTTCCCGTACGGGGACTGAACACTGAAGCTTTCTTT. Translated: CASSLPVRGLNTEAFF.

This clonotype was counted at least ten times. The chain carries TRBV28 and TRBJ1-1, with D unresolved. With 7 bases removed from V and 5 bases from J, the gap between germline ends came to 11 bases. The CDR3 has 12 amino acids. Germline CDR1 and CDR2: MDHEN and SYDVKM. CDR3 in DNA: TGTGCCAGCATGGATGGGGTGACTGAAGCTTTCTTT. Translating it yields CASMDGVTEAFF. Full variable domain (rest looked up from reference TRBV28 and TRBJ1-1): DVKVTQSSRYLVKRTGEKVFLECVQDMDHENMFWYRQDPGLGLRLIYFSYDVKMKEKGDIPEGYSVSREKKERFSLILESASTNQTSMYLCASMDGVTEAFFGQGTRLTVV.

Points on this clonotype: A much more abundant neighbour one base away suggests this may be a read error. The rearrangement links TRBV28 to TRBJ1-1, with a tentative D call TRBD1 (5 bases). This CDR3 region has 12 residues. The V gene's germline CDR1 is MDHEN and CDR2 SYDVKM. DNA for the CDR3: TGTGCCAGCAGTTACTTGGGGACTGAAGTTTTCTTT. Its protein is CASSYLGTEVFF.

This clonotype was seen ten or more times. The rearrangement joins TRBV27 to TRBJ1-2, with D perhaps TRBD1 (5 bases). Trimming removed 5 bases at V and 4 bases at J, with 20 bases between. CDR3 length: 16 amino acids. The germline CDR1 and CDR2 sequences are MNHEY and SMNVEV (reference sequence). CDR3 loop: CASSQLSVRGIYGYTF. Here the CDR3 DNA reads TGTGCCAGCAGTCAACTCTCTGTGAGGGGCATCTATGGCTACACCTTC.

This clonotype was counted between two and nine times. The genes are TRBV11-2 and TRBJ2-1; D not resolved. The V and J ends lost 0 bases and 4 bases respectively, with 7 bases between them. The CDR3 is made up of 14 amino acids. The germline V gene encodes CDR1 SGHAT and CDR2 FQNNGV. Here the CDR3 reads CASSLESIYNEQFF. The CDR3 DNA reads TGTGCCAGCAGCTTAGAATCCATTTACAATGAGCAGTTCTTC.

This clonotype has at least ten counts. The chain links TRBV6-5 to TRBJ1-2, with 7 bases lining up with TRBD1. Per the germline V gene, CDR1 is MNHEY and CDR2 is SVGAGI. Trimming removed 0 bases from V and 8 bases from J; junction bases left unmatched: 3. CDR3 length: 13 amino acids. The CDR3 region is CASSYSRDSGYTF. The DNA of the CDR3 is TGTGCCAGCAGTTACTCGAGGGACAGCGGCTACACCTTC.

This clonotype was found many times. The chain employs TRBV28 and TRBJ2-5; TRBD1 aligns across 9 bases. CDR1 and CDR2 (germline): MDHEN, SYDVKM. With V trimmed by 4 bases and J by 3 bases, 6 bases remained unmatched. The CDR3 is 15 amino acids. CDR3 DNA: TGTGCCAGCAGTTCGTCGGGACAGGGAGAAGAGACCCAGTACTTC. It is translated as CASSSSGQGEETQYF.

The sample holds many counts of this clonotype. The V and J genes are TRBV28 and TRBJ1-5; D unclear. Germline CDR1 is MDHEN and CDR2 is SYDVKM. The CDR3 is 15 amino acids. V lost 1 base and J 1 base, leaving 8 bases between the germline ends. The CDR3 DNA sequence: TGTGCCAGCAGTTTATCGGGGATAAGCAATCAGCCCCAGCATTTT. Amino acid sequence: CASSLSGISNQPQHF. Together with reference TRBV28 and TRBJ1-5, the CDR3 gives the full variable domain: DVKVTQSSRYLVKRTGEKVFLECVQDMDHENMFWYRQDPGLGLRLIYFSYDVKMKEKGDIPEGYSVSREKKERFSLILESASTNQTSMYLCASSLSGISNQPQHFGDGTRLSIL.

This clonotype is a singleton in its sample. The chain recombines TRBV7-9 with TRBJ2-7; 7 bases map to TRBD2. There are 18 residues in the CDR3. CDR1 SEHNR and CDR2 FQNEAQ come from the germline V gene (reference sequence). V lost 5 bases, J lost 5 bases, and 21 bases stayed unmatched. CDR3 coding DNA: TGTGCCAGCAGCAAATATGTGTATACTGACGGGAGGTCCAACGAGCAGTACTTC. As protein: CASSKYVYTDGRSNEQYF.

This clonotype has more than one count but fewer than ten. Its ends do not fully match the called genes, so a read error is possible. The chain combines TRBV2 with TRBJ2-7; D gene unclear. In germline, CDR1 is SNHLY, CDR2 FYNNEI. The CDR3 is made up of 11 amino acids. CDR3 nucleotides: TGTGCCAGCAGTGGCGAATACGGGCAGTACTTC. Residues: CASSGEYGQYF.

The sample holds many counts of this clonotype. V gene TRBV28 combines with J gene TRBJ2-7, with 9 bases matching TRBD1. There are 13 residues in the CDR3. The ends lost 4 bases at V and 4 bases at J; junction bases unmatched: 2. Germline loops: CDR1 MDHEN, CDR2 SYDVKM. CDR3 in amino acids: CASSYGTGYEQYF. In nucleotides, the CDR3 is TGTGCCAGCAGTTATGGGACAGGGTACGAGCAGTACTTC.

This clonotype was recorded a few times. The chain combines TRBV6-1 with TRBJ2-6; TRBD2 matches at 14 bases. CDR1 is MNHNS, CDR2 SASEGT, per germline. The junction had 2 bases not matched to a gene; V was cut back by 4 bases and J by 0 bases. The CDR3 extends over 18 amino acids. The CDR3 spells CASSAGLAGVSGANVLTF. In nucleotides, the CDR3 is TGTGCCAGCAGTGCGGGACTAGCGGGAGTCTCTGGGGCCAACGTCCTGACTTTC.

This clonotype came up many times. The chain has TRBV28 and TRBJ1-4, with TRBD1 as a possible D gene (6 bases). The CDR3 covers 16 residues. Germline loops: CDR1 MDHEN, CDR2 SYDVKM. V lost 4 bases and J 9 bases, leaving 21 bases between the germline ends. DNA for the CDR3: TGTGCCAGCAGTTCACCGGCAGGGTTGGGGGCCAAAAAACTGTTTTTT. Encoded protein: CASSSPAGLGAKKLFF.

This clonotype was counted many times. The chain combines TRBV20-1 with TRBJ1-1, with D possibly TRBD1 on 6 matching bases. Trimming removed 6 bases from V and 1 base from J, with 9 bases in between. The CDR3 is 12 amino acids. Germline CDR1 DFQATT, CDR2 SNEGSKA (reference sequence). The CDR3 DNA sequence: TGCAGTGCAGGACAGCCGAACACTGAAGCTTTCTTT. It translates to CSAGQPNTEAFF.

This clonotype has a handful of counts. The genes are TRBV7-9 and TRBJ2-1; D might be TRBD2 (5 bases). Germline V gene data show CDR1 as SEHNR and CDR2 as FQNEAQ (reference sequence). Deletions cut 0 bases from V and 6 bases from J, with 6 bases between. The CDR3 is made up of 13 amino acids. The DNA for the CDR3 is TGTGCCAGCAGCTTAGCAGGGAGCAATGAGCAGTTCTTC. Protein sequence: CASSLAGSNEQFF. Complete variable domain (other parts from reference TRBV7-9 and TRBJ2-1): DTGVSQNPRHKITKRGQNVTFRCDPISEHNRLYWYRQTLGQGPEFLTYFQNEAQLEKSRLLSDRFSAERPKGSFSTLEIQRTEQGDSAMYLCASSLAGSNEQFFGPGTRLTVL.

Concerning this clonotype itself: This may be a read error: a much more frequent sequence differs by one nucleotide. This CDR3 fails to terminate in the conserved phenylalanine or tryptophan, so it likely reflects a read error. This chain connects TRBV20-1 to TRBJ2-7, with TRBD2 matching over 7 bases. Germline assignment: CDR1 DFQATT and CDR2 SNEGSKA (reference sequence). The CDR3 has 14 residues. V shed 3 bases and J 4 bases; nucleotides not matched to a gene: 9. CDR3 loop: CSARAGVMEYEQYL. The CDR3 coding sequence is TGCAGTGCTAGGGCGGGAGTCATGGAATACGAGCAGTACCTC.

This clonotype appeared many times. V is TRBV7-6 and J is TRBJ2-5, with TRBD2 as a possible D gene (5 bases). V was trimmed by 1 base and J by 4 bases, leaving 13 bases between them. The CDR3 covers 15 residues. Germline V gene lookup returns CDR1 SGHVS and CDR2 FNYEAQ. CDR3 nucleotide sequence: TGTGCCAGCAGCTTAGATCCGGGGTGGGCAGAGACCCAGTACTTC. Its protein is CASSLDPGWAETQYF.

This chain uses TRBV20-1 with TRBJ2-7, with 9 bases aligning to TRBD1. CDR3 length equals 12 residues. The V gene's germline CDR1 is DFQATT and CDR2 SNEGSKA (reference sequence). The V gene end was trimmed by 8 bases and the J gene end by 4 bases; junction bases not matched to a gene: 6. CDR3 protein: CSMDRGKYEQYF. The CDR3 coding sequence is TGCAGTATGGACAGGGGCAAATACGAGCAGTACTTC.

The chain combines TRBV12-3 or TRBV12-4 with TRBJ2-3, with TRBD1 matching 8 bases. The CDR3 is 14 amino acids. V was clipped by 6 bases and J by 4 bases; unmatched bases: 6. In nucleotides, the CDR3 is TGTGCCAGCAGCTTATCAGGGGGCGCAGATACGCAGTATTTT. Protein sequence: CASSLSGGADTQYF.

The chain couples TRBV19 to TRBJ1-6; no definite D call. Trimming stripped 3 bases from V and 10 bases from J, with 16 bases between. This CDR3 has 15 amino acids. CDR1 and CDR2 from the germline V gene are LNHDA and SQIVND (reference sequence). The CDR3 is CASSIGLPLRSPLHF. The CDR3 region has the DNA TGTGCCAGTAGTATCGGACTGCCGCTCCGATCACCCCTCCACTTT.

This clonotype occurred many times. The chain is built from TRBV11-2 and TRBJ2-7; no definite D call. The germline CDR1 and CDR2 sequences are SGHAT and FQNNGV. The CDR3 covers 12 residues. V was shortened by 8 bases and J by 3 bases, with 11 bases between the two germline ends. CDR3 in DNA: TGTGCCAGCGGATTCTCGAACTACGAGCAGTACTTC. Protein product: CASGFSNYEQYF.

This clonotype has a handful of counts. The V gene is TRBV7-2, the J gene TRBJ2-7; D is uncertain. CDR3 length equals 13 residues. Germline V gene sequence: CDR1 SGHTA, CDR2 FQGNSA. The V end lost 1 base, the J end lost 5 bases, and 9 bases lay between the germline ends. Here the CDR3 reads CASSLVRSHEQYF. In DNA form, the CDR3 reads TGTGCCAGCAGCTTAGTACGGTCCCACGAGCAGTACTTC. The whole variable domain, remainder taken from reference TRBV7-2 and TRBJ2-7, is GAGVSQSPSNKVTEKGKDVELRCDPISGHTALYWYRQSLGQGLEFLIYFQGNSAPDKSGLPSDRFSAERTGGSVSTLTIQRTQQEDSAVYLCASSLVRSHEQYFGPGTRLTVT.